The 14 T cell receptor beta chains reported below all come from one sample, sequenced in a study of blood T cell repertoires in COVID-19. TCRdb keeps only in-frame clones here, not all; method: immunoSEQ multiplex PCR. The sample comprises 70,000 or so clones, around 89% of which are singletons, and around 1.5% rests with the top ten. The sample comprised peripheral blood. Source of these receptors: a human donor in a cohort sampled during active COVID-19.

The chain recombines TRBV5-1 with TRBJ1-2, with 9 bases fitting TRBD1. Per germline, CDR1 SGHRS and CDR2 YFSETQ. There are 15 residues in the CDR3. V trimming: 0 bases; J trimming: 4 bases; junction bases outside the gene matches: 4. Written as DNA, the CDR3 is TGCGCCAGCAGCTTGGCGGTGGGACAGGGCTATGGCTACACCTTC. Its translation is CASSLAVGQGYGYTF.

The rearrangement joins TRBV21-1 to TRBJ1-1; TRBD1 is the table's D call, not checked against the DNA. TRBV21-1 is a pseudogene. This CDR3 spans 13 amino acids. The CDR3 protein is CASSKEIDREAFF. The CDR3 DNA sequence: TGTGCCAGCAGCAAAGAAATTGACAGGGAAGCTTTCTTT.

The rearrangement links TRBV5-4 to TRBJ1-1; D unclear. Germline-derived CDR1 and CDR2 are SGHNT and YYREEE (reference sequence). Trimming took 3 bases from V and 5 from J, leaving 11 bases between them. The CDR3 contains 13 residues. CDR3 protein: CASSSGGWTEAFF. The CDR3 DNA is TGTGCCAGCAGCTCCGGCGGATGGACTGAAGCTTTCTTT.

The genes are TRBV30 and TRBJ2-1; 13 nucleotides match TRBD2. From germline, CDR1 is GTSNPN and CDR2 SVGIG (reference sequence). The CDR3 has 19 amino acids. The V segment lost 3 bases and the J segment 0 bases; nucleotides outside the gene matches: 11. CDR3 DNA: TGTGCCTGGAGCGGTCGCGGGACTAGCGGGGTTAGCTCCTACAATGAGCAGTTCTTC. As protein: CAWSGRGTSGVSSYNEQFF.

The CDR3 region is CASSFLSGTEAFF. CDR3 nucleotides: TGTGCCAGCAGTTTCTTGAGCGGCACTGAAGCTTTCTTT. J is TRBJ1-1 and V is TRBV25-1, with D uncertain. Germline V lookup: CDR1 MGHDK, CDR2 SYGVNS. The CDR3 totals 13 residues. V shed 5 bases and J shed 4 bases, with 11 bases lying between them.

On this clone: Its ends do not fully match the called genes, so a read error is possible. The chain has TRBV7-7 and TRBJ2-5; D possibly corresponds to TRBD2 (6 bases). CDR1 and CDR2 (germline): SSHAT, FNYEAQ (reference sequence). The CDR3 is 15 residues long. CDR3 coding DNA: TGTGCTAGCAGCTTAAGTCCCACTAGCTCAGAGACCCAGTACTTC. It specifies CASSLSPTSSETQYF.

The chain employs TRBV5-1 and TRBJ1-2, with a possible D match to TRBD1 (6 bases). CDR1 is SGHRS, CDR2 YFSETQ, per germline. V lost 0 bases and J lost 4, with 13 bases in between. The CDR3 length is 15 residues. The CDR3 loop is CASSLATGLGYGYTF. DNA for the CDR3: TGCGCCAGCAGCTTGGCAACAGGGCTAGGCTATGGCTACACCTTC.

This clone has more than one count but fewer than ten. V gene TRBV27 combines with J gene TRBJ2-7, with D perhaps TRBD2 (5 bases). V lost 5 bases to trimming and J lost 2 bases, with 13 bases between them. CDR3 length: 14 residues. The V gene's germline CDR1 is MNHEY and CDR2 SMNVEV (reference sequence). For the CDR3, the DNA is TGTGCCAGCAGTCCCCTGGACGGGACCTACGAGCAGTACGTC. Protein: CASSPLDGTYEQYV.

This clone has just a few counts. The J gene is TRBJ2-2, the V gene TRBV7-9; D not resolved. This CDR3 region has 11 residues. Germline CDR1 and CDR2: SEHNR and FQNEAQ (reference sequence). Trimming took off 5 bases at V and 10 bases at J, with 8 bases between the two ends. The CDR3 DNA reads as TGTGCCAGCAGCCCTCAGGAGGAGCTGTTTTTT. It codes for CASSPQEELFF.

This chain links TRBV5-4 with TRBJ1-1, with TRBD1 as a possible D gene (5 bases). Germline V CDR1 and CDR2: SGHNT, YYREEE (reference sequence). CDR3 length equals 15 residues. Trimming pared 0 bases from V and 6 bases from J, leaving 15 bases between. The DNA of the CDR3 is TGTGCCAGCAGCTTGGAATGGGGCACCGGGTCTGAAGCTTTCTTT. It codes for CASSLEWGTGSEAFF.

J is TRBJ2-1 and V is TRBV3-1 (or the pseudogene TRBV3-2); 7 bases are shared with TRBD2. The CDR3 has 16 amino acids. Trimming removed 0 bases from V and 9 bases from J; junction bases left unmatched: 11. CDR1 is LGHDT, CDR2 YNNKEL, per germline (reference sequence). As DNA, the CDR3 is TGTGCCAGCAGCCAAGATCTTATTGCGGGGGTGGGTGAGCAGTTCTTC. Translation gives CASSQDLIAGVGEQFF.

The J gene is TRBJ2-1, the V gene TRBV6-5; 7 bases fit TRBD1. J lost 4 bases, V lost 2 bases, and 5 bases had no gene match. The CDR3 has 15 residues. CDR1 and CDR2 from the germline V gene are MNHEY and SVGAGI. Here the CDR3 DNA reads TGTGCCAGCAGTTACATGAGGGGGCGATACAATGAGCAGTTCTTC. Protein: CASSYMRGRYNEQFF.

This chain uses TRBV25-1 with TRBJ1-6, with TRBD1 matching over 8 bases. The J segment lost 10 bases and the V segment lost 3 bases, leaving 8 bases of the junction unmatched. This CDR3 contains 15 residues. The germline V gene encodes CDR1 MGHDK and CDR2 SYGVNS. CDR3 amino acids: CASSDLTGDGSPLHF. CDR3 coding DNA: TGTGCCAGCAGTGACCTGACAGGGGACGGGTCACCCCTCCACTTT.

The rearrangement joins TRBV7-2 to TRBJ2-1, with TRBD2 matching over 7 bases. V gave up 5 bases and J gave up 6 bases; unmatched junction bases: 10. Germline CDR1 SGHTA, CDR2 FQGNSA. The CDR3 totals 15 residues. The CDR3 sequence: CASSIGLGGSNEQFF. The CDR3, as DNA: TGTGCCAGCAGCATCGGACTAGGTGGGAGCAATGAGCAGTTCTTC.